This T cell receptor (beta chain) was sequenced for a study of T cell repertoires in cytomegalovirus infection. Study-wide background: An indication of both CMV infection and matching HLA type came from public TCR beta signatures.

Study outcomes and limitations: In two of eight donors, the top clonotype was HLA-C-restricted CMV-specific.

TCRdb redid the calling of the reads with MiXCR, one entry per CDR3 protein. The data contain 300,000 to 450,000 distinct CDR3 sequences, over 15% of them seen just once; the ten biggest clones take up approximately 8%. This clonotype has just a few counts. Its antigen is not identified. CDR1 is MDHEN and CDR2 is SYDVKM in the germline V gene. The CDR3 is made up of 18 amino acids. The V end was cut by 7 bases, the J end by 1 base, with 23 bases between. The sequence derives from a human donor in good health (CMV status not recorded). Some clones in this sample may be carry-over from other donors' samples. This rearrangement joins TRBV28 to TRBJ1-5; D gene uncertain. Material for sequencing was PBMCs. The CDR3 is CASINRPPGVFSNQPQHF. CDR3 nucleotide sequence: TGTGCCAGCATTAATCGCCCACCCGGGGTTTTCAGCAATCAGCCCCAGCATTTT.